This entry lists 5 T cell receptor beta chains sequenced from one sample in a study of cytomegalovirus exposure and HLA in healthy donors. Use of 60 Vbeta and 13 Jbeta primers characterized the PCR. Profiled with immunoSEQ multiplex PCR; TCRdb holds only in-frame clones, not every one. Of roughly 120,000 clones listed, around three quarters are singletons. The sample was PBMCs. The receptors were gathered from a woman aged 18-35 years in good health and CMV-seropositive.

A word on this clone: The germline gene is not matched at one end of the junction; a read error may be the cause. The V and J genes are TRBV18 and TRBJ1-4, with 7 bases matching TRBD1. The CDR3 has 16 residues. In germline, CDR1 is KGHSH, CDR2 LQKENI. Here the CDR3 DNA reads TGTGCCAGCTCCCCACCCGGGACAGCAACTAATGAAAAACTGTTTTTT. As protein: CASSPPGTATNEKLFF.

V and J are TRBV5-1 and TRBJ1-4, with D maybe TRBD1 (5 bases). CDR3 size: 14 residues. V lost 1 base and J lost 4, with 8 bases in between. Germline loops: CDR1 SGHRS, CDR2 YFSETQ. CDR3 coding DNA: TGCGCCAGCAGCTTGCAGGGATTTAATGAAAAACTGTTTTTT. It specifies CASSLQGFNEKLFF.

This clone was counted once. This chain uses TRBV5-8 with TRBJ2-3, with D perhaps matching TRBD2 (5 bases). CDR3 length equals 14 residues. Germline V lookup: CDR1 SGHTS, CDR2 YDEGEE. The V gene lost 2 bases and the J gene lost 1 base, with 8 bases spanning the gap. The CDR3: CASSLLVGTDTQYF. DNA for the CDR3: TGTGCCAGCAGCTTACTAGTCGGCACAGATACGCAGTATTTT.

This chain links TRBV15 with TRBJ1-1; D is undetermined. Germline CDR1 reads LNHNV; CDR2 reads YYDKDF (reference sequence). The CDR3 runs 14 residues. The V gene lost 5 bases and the J gene lost 4 bases, with 14 bases spanning the gap. DNA of the CDR3: TGTGCCACCAGCCGTGGAGCAGCCGGCACTGAAGCTTTCTTT. This encodes CATSRGAAGTEAFF.

This clone has a single count. The chain links TRBV1 to TRBJ2-4; the listed D gene, TRBD1, was not tested against the DNA. TRBV1 is shown as a pseudogene. This CDR3 spans 15 amino acids. CDR3 sequence: CTSRHRPIAKNIQYF. DNA for the CDR3: TGCACCAGCAGGCACAGACCAATAGCCAAAAACATTCAGTACTTC.